This T cell receptor beta chain is drawn from a study of cytomegalovirus exposure and HLA in healthy donors. The CDR3 has 20 residues. Germline V gives CDR1 SGHDN, CDR2 FVKESK. Deletions cut 2 bases from V and 8 bases from J, with 28 bases between. Worth noting for this clone: Its target is not known.

The PCR ran on 60 Vbeta and 13 Jbeta primers. The repertoire was sequenced with immunoSEQ multiplex PCR; TCRdb's copy has only in-frame clones and lacks some. The sample records some 140,000 clones, 79% being singletons. Study-wide results and limits: Most subjects had HLA-A and HLA-B alleles reportedly predicted accurately by TCR beta sequences. Per a later analysis, about 17,000 TCR beta sequences showed association with HLA alleles at 0.05 false discovery rate. It was assumed in the presence/absence analyses that sequencing depth was roughly uniform across donors. Available immune exposure information covered CMV serostatus only.

J is TRBJ1-6 and V is TRBV14; maybe TRBD1 (6 bases). The clonotype originates from a man younger than 45 in good health and CMV-seropositive. The sequenced sample consisted of PBMCs. Here the CDR3 reads CASSQRPGEGTTAVYSPLHF. The CDR3 DNA is TGTGCCAGCAGCCAAAGACCAGGGGAAGGGACTACAGCCGTCTATTCACCCCTCCACTTT.